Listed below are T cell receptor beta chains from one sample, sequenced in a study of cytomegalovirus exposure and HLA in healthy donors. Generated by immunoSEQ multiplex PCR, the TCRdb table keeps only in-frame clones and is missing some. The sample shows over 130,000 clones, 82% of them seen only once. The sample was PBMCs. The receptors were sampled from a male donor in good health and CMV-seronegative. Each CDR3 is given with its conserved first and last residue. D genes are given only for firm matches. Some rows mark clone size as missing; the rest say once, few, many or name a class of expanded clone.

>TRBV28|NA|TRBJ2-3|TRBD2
TGTGCCAGCAGAAGCGGGAGGACCACAGATACGCAGTATTTT
CASRSGRTTDTQYF
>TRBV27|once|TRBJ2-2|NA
TGTGCCAGCAGTTTCGGTGGGGAGCTGTTTTTT
CASSFGGELFF
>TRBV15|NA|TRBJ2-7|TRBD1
TGTGCCACCAGCAGAACCGGGACAGGGATGAACGAGCAGTACTTC
CATSRTGTGMNEQYF
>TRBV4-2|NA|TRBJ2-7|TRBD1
TGTGCCAGCAGCCATGCGGACAGGGGTAACGAGCAGTACTTC
CASSHADRGNEQYF
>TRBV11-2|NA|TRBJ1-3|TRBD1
TGTGCCAGCAGCTTCCGGGCGACAGGGACCCTCTCTGGAAACACCATATATTTT
CASSFRATGTLSGNTIYF
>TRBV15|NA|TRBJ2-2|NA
TGTGCCACCAGCAGAGGAGCCACCGGGGAGCTGTTTTTT
CATSRGATGELFF
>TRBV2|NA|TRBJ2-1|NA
TGTGCCAGCAGTGAACAGTCCCCTAGGTCCTACAATGAGCAGTTCTTC
CASSEQSPRSYNEQFF
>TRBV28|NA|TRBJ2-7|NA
TGTGCCAGCAGTTTGAACTATCCCTACGAGCAGTACTTC
CASSLNYPYEQYF
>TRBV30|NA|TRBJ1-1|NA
TGTGCCTGGAGCCGTCGGAACACTGAAGCTTTCTTT
CAWSRRNTEAFF
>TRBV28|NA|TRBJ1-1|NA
TGTGCCAGCTGGGGCAGTCCATTTACTGAAGCTTTCTTT
CASWGSPFTEAFF
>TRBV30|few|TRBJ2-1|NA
TGTGCCTGGAGTTCGGGTGAGCAGTTCTTC
CAWSSGEQFF
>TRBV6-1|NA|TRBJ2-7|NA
TGTGCCAGCAGTGGCGGACAGTATTCCGAGCAGTACTTC
CASSGGQYSEQYF
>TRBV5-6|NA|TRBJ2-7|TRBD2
TGTGCCAGCAGCTTTGGGAGGGCCAACGAGCAGTACTTC
CASSFGRANEQYF
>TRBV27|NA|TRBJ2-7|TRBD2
TGTGCCAGCATTCCTAGCGGGGCTCACTACGAGCAGTACTTC
CASIPSGAHYEQYF
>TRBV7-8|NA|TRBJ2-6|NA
TGTGCCAGCAGCTTGACATTGGCTGCTGGGGCCAACGTCCTGACTTTC
CASSLTLAAGANVLTF
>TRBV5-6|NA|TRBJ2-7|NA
TGTGCCAGCAGCTCAAGCGCCCCTTGGGAGCAGTACTTC
CASSSSAPWEQYF
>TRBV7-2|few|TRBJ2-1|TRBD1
TGTGCCAGCAGCAGGGGACAGCAAATCAATGAGCAGTTCTTC
CASSRGQQINEQFF
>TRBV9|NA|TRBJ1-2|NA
TGTGCCAGCAGCGTGCAGGGTAACTATGGCTACACCTTC
CASSVQGNYGYTF
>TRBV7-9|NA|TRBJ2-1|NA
TGTGCCAGCAGCCCCTTTTCAGTCACCTCTGAGCAGTTCTTC
CASSPFSVTSEQFF
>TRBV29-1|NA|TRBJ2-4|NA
TGCAGCGTTGTCGGGGTTAACAAAAACATTCAGTACTTC
CSVVGVNKNIQYF
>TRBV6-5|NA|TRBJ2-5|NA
TGTGCCAGCAGTTACTTCGGGACCCAGTACTTC
CASSYFGTQYF
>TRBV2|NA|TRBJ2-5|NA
TGTGCCAGCAGTGAAAGCCGTTCTGTGGAGACCCAGTACTTC
CASSESRSVETQYF
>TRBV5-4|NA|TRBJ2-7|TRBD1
TGTGCCAGCAGCTTTGGGACAGGCACCTACGAGCAGTACTTC
CASSFGTGTYEQYF
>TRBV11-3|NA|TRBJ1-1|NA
TGTGCCAGAACTACTGGAGGTGAGCAACTCGAAGCTTTCTTT
CARTTGGEQLEAFF
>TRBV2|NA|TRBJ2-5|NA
TGTGCCAGCTTGAGCCCGTTGAGGCAAGAGACCCAGTACTTC
CASLSPLRQETQYF
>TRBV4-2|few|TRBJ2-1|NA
TGTGCCAGCAGCCAAGGGCTAGCACTTAGCTCCTACAATGAGCAGTTCTTC
CASSQGLALSSYNEQFF
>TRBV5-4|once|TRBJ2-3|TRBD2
TGTGCCAGCAGCTTGGGGACTAGCGGGAGGGAGGGACCTGGCACAGATACGCAGTATTTT
CASSLGTSGREGPGTDTQYF
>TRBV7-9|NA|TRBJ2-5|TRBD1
TGTGCCAGCAGGCTACAGGGGGGAGAGACCCAGTACTTC
CASRLQGGETQYF
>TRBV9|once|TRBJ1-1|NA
TGTGCCAGCAGCCGCTGGAGTGGGGCAGAGGCTTTCTTT
CASSRWSGAEAFF
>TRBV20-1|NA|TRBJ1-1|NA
TGCAGTGCTAGATTTGAGTCTGAAGCTTTCTTT
CSARFESEAFF
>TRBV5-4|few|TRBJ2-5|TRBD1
TGTGCCAGCAGCCCGAACGCCGGACAGGGTTGGGAGACCCAGTACTTC
CASSPNAGQGWETQYF
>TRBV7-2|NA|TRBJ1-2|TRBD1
TGTGCCAGCAGCCCACGACAGGGGGGAAACTATGGCTACACCTTC
CASSPRQGGNYGYTF
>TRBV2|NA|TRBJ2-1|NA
TGTGCCAGCAGTGAGGCGGAAGCCCCCCGGAATGAGCAGTTCTTC
CASSEAEAPRNEQFF
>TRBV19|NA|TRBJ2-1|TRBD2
TGTGCCAGTAGTTGGGGCGGGAGGCAGTTCTTC
CASSWGGRQFF
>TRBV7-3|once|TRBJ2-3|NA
TGTGCCAGCAGCCCGTCCACAGATACGCAGTATTTT
CASSPSTDTQYF
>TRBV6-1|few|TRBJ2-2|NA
TGTGCCAGCAGGGAGGACACCGGGGAGCTGTTTTTT
CASREDTGELFF
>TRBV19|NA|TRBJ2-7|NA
TGTGCCAGTAGTATGCGCGTTGACTACGAGCAGTACTTC
CASSMRVDYEQYF
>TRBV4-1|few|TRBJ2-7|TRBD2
TGCGCCAGCAGCCAAGATTGGGGGACTACACAATACGAGCAGTACTTC
CASSQDWGTTQYEQYF
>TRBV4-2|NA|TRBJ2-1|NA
TGTGCCAGCAGCCAAGACGGGGTACGCTACAATGAGCAGTTCTTC
CASSQDGVRYNEQFF
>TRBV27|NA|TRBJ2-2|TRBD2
TGTGCCAGCAGTCCCTTACTAGCGGGAGTGGCCGGGGAGCTGTTTTTT
CASSPLLAGVAGELFF
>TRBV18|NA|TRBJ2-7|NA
TGTGCCAGCTCACCACCAGGAGGGTACGAGCAGTACTTC
CASSPPGGYEQYF
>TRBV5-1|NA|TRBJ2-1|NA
TGCGCCAGCCGATTCACAGGGAGCTCCTACAATGAGCAGTTCTTC
CASRFTGSSYNEQFF